Included here is one TCR beta chain sequence, with context. This may arise from a read error, as a much more abundant clone is one base away. These data belong to a study of T cells in Graves' hyperthyroidism and ophthalmopathy. Germline loops: CDR1 SEHNR, CDR2 FQNEAQ (reference sequence). After removal of 5 bases from V and 4 bases from J, the junction contained 4 bases not matched to a gene. CDR3 length: 13 residues. Researchers took RNA transcripts and amplified the TCR beta CDR3 regions from them. A set of HTBI primers served as the primers for a first-round RT-PCR of the TCR CDR3. Using its own MiXCR run on the multiplex PCR reads, TCRdb lists one record per CDR3 protein. Among around 660,000 distinct CDR3 sequences listed, 45% were seen once.

The receptor was isolated from an adult man with Graves' disease, either hyperthyroidism or ophthalmopathy (not recorded which). V and J are TRBV7-9 and TRBJ1-2; 7 nucleotides align to TRBD1. Sequences were obtained from peripheral blood or thyroid tissue (not recorded which). As DNA, the CDR3 is TGTGCCAGCAGCGCGGGACAGCCCTATGGCTACACCTTC. This sequence encodes CASSAGQPYGYTF.